One T cell receptor beta chain is described in this entry. This sample is part of a study of PD-L1 blockade in urothelial cancer. V lost 0 bases to trimming and J lost 2 bases, with 9 bases between them. This CDR3 is 15 amino acids long. Germline assignment: CDR1 SGHNT and CDR2 YYREEE (reference sequence). The time point: peripheral blood 6 weeks after treatment start. Patients' urothelial carcinoma was locally advanced or metastatic. Anywhere from 1 to 8 samples came from each patient, spanning pretreatment and on-treatment. Produced via immunoSEQ multiplex PCR; TCRdb's table is partial and in-frame only. The repertoire has some 41,000 clones, around 82% of them found once; the top ten carry over 13%.

The chain carries TRBV5-4 and TRBJ2-1; the D gene is possibly TRBD1 (5 bases). Sequencing used PBMCs, obtained around atezolizumab (anti-PD-L1) treatment. The receptor was isolated from a man in his fifties or sixties with urothelial cancer. The CDR3 DNA follows: TGTGCCAGCAGCTTGGGCAGGGAACCCTACAATGAGCAGTTCTTC. This sequence encodes CASSLGREPYNEQFF.